These 2 T cell receptor beta chains were all obtained from the same sample, sequenced in a study of control samples from healthy donors and cancer patients. The table came from immunoSEQ multiplex PCR; TCRdb's copy has only in-frame clones and leaves some out. This table holds under 150,000 clones, roughly 90% found once. Material: blood. These receptors were collected from a young man in good health.

This chain links TRBV9 with TRBJ2-1; 9 nucleotides line up with TRBD2. Germline-derived CDR1 and CDR2 are SGDLS and YYNGEE. V shed 4 bases and J 6 bases; nucleotides not matched to a gene: 11. This CDR3 has 16 residues. The CDR3 DNA reads TGTGCCAGCAGCTCCTCCGGACTAGCGTATTCCAATGAGCAGTTCTTC. Encoded protein: CASSSSGLAYSNEQFF.

This clone was observed once. The chain combines TRBV2 with TRBJ2-7; TRBD2 might be the D (5 bases). The V end lost 8 bases, the J end lost 2 bases, and 16 bases lay between the germline ends. Per the germline V gene, CDR1 is SNHLY and CDR2 is FYNNEI. This CDR3 comprises 14 residues. CDR3 amino acids: CASGDYSSTYEQYF. The CDR3 nucleotides read TGTGCCAGCGGAGACTACTCGAGTACCTACGAGCAGTACTTC. Combining the CDR3 with reference TRBV2 and TRBJ2-7 gives the whole variable domain EPEVTQTPSHQVTQMGQEVILRCVPISNHLYFYWYRQILGQKVEFLVSFYNNEISEKSEIFDDQFSVERPDGSNFTLKIRSTKLEDSAMYFCASGDYSSTYEQYFGPGTRLTVT.